This TCR beta chain was identified in a study of blood T cell repertoires in COVID-19. The wider study: T cells, B-cell-depleted T cells, or PBMCs supplied cDNA or gDNA.

Only in-frame clones appear in the TCRdb table, and some are missing; sequencing was by immunoSEQ multiplex PCR. The sample carries roughly 290,000 clones, roughly 88% recorded once. In its sample, this clone was seen once. The J segment lost 5 bases and the V segment lost 1 base, leaving 10 bases of the junction unmatched. Germline V lookup: CDR1 SGHTA, CDR2 FQGNSA. There are 16 residues in the CDR3. V usage is TRBV7-2 and J usage is TRBJ2-5, with 7 bases aligning to TRBD2. The sequenced sample consisted of peripheral blood. The TCR originated in a human donor with COVID-19, enrolled during active disease. The donor label of this sample is uncertain. DNA for the CDR3: TGTGCCAGCAGCTTAGGTTTGGGGGGAGGGCTGGAGACCCAGTACTTC. Protein: CASSLGLGGGLETQYF.